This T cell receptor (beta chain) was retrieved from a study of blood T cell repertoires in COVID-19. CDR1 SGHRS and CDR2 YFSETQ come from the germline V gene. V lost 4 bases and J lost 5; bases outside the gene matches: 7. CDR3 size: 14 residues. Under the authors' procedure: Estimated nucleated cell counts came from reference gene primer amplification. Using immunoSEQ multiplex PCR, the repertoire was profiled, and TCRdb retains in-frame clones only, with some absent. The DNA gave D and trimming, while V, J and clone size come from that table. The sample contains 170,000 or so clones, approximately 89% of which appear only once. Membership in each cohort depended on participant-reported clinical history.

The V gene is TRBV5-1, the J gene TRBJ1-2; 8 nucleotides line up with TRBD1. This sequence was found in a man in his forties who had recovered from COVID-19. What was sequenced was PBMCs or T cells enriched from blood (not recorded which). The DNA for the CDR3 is TGCGCCAGCAGCGCAGACAGGGGCCAGTATGGCTACACCTTC. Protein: CASSADRGQYGYTF.